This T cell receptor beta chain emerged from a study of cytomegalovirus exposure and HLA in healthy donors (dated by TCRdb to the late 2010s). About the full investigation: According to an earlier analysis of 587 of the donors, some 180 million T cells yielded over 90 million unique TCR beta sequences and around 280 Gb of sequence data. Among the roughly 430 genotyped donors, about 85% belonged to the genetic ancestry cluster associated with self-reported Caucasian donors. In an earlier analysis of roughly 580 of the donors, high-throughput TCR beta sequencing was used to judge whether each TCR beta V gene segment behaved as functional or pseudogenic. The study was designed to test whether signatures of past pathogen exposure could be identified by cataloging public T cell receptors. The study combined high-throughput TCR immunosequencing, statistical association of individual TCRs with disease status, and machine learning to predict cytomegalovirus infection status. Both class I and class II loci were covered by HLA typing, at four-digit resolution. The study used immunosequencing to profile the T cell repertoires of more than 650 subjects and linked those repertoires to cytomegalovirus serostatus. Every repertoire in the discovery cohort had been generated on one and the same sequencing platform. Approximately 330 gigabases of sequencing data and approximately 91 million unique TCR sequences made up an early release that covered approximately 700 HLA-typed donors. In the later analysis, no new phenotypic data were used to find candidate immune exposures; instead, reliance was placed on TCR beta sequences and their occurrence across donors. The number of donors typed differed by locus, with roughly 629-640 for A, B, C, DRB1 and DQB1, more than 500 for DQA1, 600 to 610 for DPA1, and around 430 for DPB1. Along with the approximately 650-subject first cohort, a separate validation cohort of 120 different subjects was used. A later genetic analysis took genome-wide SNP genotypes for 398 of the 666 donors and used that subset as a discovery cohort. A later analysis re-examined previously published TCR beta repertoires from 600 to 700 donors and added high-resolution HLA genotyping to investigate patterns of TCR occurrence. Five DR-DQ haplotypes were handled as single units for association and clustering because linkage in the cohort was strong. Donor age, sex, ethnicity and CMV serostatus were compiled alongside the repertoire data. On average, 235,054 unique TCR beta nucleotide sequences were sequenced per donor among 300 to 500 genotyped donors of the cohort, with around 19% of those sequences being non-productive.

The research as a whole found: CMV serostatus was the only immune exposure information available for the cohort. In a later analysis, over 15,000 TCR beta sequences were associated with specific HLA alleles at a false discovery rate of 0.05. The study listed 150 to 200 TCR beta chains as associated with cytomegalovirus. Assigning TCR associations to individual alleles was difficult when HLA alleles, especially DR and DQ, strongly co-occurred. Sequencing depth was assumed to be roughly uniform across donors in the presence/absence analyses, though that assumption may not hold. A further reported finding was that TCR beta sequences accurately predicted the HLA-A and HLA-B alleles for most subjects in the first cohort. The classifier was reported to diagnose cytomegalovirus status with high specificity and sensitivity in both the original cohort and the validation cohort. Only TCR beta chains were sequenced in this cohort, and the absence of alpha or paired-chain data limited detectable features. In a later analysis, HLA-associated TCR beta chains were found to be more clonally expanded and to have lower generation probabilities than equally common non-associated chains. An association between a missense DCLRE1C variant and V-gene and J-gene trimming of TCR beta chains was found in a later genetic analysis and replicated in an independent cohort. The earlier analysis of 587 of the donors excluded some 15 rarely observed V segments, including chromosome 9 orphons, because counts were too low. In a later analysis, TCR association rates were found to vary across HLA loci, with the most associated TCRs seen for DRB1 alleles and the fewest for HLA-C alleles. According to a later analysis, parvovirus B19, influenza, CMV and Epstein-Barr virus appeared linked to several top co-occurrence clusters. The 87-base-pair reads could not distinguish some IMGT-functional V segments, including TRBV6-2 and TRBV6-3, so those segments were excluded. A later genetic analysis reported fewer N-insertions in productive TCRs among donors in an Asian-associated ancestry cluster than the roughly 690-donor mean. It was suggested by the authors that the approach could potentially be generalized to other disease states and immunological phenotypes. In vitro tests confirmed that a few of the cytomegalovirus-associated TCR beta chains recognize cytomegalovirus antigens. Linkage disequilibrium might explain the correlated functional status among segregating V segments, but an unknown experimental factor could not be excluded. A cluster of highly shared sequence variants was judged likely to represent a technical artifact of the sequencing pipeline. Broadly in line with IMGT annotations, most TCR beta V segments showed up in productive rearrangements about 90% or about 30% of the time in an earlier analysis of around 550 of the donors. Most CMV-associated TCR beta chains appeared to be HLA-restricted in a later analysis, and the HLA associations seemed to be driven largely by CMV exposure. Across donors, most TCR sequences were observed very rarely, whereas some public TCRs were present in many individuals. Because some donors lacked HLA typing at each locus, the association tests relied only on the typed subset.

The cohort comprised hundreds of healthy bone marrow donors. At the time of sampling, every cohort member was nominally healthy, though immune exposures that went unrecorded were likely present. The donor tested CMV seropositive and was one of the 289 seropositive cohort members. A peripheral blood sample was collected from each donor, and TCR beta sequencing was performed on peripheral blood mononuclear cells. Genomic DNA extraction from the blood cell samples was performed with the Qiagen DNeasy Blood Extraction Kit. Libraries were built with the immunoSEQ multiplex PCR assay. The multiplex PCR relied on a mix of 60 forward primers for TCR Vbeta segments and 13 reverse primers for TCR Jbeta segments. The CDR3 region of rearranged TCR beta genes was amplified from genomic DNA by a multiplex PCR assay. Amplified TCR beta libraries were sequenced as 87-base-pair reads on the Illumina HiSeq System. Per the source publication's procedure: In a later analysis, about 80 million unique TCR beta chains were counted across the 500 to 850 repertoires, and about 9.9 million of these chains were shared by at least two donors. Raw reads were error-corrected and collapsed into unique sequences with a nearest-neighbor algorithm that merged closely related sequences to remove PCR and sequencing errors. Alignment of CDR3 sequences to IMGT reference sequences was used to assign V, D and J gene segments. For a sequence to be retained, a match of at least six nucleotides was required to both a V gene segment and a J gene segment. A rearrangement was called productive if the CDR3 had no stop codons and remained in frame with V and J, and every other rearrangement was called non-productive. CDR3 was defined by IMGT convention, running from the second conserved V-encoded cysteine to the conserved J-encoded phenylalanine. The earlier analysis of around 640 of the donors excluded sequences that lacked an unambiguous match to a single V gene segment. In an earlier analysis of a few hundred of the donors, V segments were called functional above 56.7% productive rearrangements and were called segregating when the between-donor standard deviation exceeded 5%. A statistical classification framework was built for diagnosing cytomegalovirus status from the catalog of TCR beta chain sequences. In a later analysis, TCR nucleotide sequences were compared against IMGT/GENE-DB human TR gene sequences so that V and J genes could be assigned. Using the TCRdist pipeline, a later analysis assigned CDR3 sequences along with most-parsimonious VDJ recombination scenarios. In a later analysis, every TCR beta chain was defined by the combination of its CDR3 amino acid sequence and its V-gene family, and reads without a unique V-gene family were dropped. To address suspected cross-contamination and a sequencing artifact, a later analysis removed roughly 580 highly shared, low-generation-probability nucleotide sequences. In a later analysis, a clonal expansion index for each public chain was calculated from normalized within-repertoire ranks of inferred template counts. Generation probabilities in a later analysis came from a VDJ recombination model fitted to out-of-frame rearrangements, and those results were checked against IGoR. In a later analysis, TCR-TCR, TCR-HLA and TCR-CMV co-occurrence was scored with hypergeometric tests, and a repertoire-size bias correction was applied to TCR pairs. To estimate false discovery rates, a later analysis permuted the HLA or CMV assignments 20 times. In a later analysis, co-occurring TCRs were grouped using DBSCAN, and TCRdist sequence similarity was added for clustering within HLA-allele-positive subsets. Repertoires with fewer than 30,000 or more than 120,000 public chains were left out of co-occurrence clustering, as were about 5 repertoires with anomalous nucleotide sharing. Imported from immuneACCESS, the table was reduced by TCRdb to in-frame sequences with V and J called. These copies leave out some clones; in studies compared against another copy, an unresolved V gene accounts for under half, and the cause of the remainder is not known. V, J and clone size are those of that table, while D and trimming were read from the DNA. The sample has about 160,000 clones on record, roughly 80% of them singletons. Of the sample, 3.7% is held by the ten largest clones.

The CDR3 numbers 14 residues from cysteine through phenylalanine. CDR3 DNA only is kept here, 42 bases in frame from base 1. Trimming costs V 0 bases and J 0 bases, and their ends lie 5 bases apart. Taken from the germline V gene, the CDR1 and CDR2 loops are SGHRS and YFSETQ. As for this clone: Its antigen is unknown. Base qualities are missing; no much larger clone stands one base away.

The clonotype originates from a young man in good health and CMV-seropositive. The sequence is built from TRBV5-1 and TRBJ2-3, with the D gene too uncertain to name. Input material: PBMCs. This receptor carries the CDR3 CASSLEHSTDTQYF. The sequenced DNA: TGCGCCAGCAGCTTGGAGCACAGCACAGATACGCAGTATTTT.